This record concerns one TCR beta chain sequence. The data were taken from a study of blood T cells in healthy people across ages. The length of the CDR3 is 16 residues. Germline V gives CDR1 LNHNV, CDR2 YYDKDF (reference sequence). Trimming stripped 0 bases from V and 0 bases from J, with 8 bases between. Donors each provided ten milliliters of peripheral blood. Through a sample-barcoded 5' primer and a J-beta primer mix, a second PCR was run for roughly 6 to 11 cycles. In TCRdb, the 5' RACE reads were re-called with MiXCR into one record per CDR3 protein. This repertoire shows about 1,600,000 distinct CDR3 sequences, roughly 45% found once; its top ten account for 7.9%.

The TCR comes from a woman under 30 in good health. The chain couples TRBV15 to TRBJ2-2; D is unclear. The sample consisted of blood. CDR3 loop: CATSRDYPSNTGELFF. Written as DNA, the CDR3 is TGTGCCACCAGCAGAGATTACCCGTCGAACACCGGGGAGCTGTTTTTT.